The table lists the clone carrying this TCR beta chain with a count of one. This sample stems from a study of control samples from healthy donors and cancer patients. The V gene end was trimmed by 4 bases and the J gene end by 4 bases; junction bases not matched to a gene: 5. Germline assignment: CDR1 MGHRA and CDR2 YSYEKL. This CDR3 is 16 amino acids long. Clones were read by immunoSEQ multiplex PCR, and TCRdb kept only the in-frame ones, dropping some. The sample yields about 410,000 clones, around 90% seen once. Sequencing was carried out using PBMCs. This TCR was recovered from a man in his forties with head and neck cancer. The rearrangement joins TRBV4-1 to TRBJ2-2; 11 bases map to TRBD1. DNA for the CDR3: TGCGCCAGCAGCCGGGGGACAGGGGGTAGCACCGGGGAGCTGTTTTTT. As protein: CASSRGTGGSTGELFF.